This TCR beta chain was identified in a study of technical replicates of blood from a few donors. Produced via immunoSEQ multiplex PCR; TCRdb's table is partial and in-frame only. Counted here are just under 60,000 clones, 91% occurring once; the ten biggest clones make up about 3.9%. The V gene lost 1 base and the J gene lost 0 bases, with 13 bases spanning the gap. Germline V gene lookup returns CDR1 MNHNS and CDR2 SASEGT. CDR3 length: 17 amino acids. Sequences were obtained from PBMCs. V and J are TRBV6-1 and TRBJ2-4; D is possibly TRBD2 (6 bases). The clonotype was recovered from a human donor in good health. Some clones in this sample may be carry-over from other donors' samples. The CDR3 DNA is TGTGCCAGCAGTGAAGGGAGGGGCCAGCTAGCCAAAAACATTCAGTACTTC. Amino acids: CASSEGRGQLAKNIQYF.